In this sample, the clone carrying this T cell receptor beta chain turned up once. Its antigen is still unknown. The entry originates in a study of long-term antiretroviral therapy in people with HIV. Study-level findings and limits: The repertoire was dominated at all time points by clones expanded before ART.

Per donor, at least one pre-ART and at least two post-ART PBMC samples were obtained. Clinicians in the United States treated all participants with HIV. Trimming shortened V by 4 bases and J by 6 bases, and 11 bases separated the two germline ends. Germline CDR1 SGHDT, CDR2 YYEEEE. The CDR3 loop spans 13 amino acids. A v3.0 immunoSEQ assay was performed at survey level. Some clones are missing from TCRdb's copy, which holds only in-frame ones; the method was immunoSEQ multiplex PCR. The data contain roughly 15,000 clones, more than 80% of them singletons. J is TRBJ2-1 and V is TRBV5-6, with D unclear. This TCR came from a man between 40 and 49 years old with HIV. The input for sequencing was unsorted PBMCs, taken 3.2 years before starting antiretroviral therapy. The CDR3 sequence: CASSLKPSNEQFF. The DNA of the CDR3 is TGTGCCAGCAGCCTTAAACCCTCCAATGAGCAGTTCTTC.